This T cell receptor beta chain was retrieved from a study of blood T cell repertoires in COVID-19. Trimming left V 4 bases short and J 2 bases short, with 19 bases between. The germline CDR1 and CDR2 sequences are SGDLS and YYNGEE. The CDR3 totals 16 residues. While infection was still active, Seattle patients were enrolled and then followed longitudinally. Assay used: immunoSEQ multiplex PCR; TCRdb lists only in-frame clones, some missing. The sample shows approximately 60,000 clones, 87% of them seen only once. Material: peripheral blood. The chain recombines TRBV9 with TRBJ2-7, with a weak D call TRBD2 (5 bases). The clonotype was recovered from a woman of 80 years or more with COVID-19, enrolled during active disease. The CDR3, as DNA: TGTGCCAGCAGCCCCTCCCCGGACTTACGAACCTACGAGCAGTACTTC. It encodes CASSPSPDLRTYEQYF.